This TCR beta chain was recorded in a study of T cell responses to AZD1222 COVID-19 vaccine. Study-level points and caveats: Mapped onto spike, vaccine-associated CD4 TCRs spanned it and were dominant at 160-218 and 743-854.

Comment on this clone: Its antigen is not known.

Method: immunoSEQ multiplex PCR; TCRdb's copy keeps in-frame clones and lacks some. The table lists about 140,000 clones, around nine tenths of them singletons. This receptor was taken from an adult who received the AZD1222 COVID-19 vaccine. The input for sequencing was peripheral blood, taken 28 days after the second AZD1222 dose.

DNA of the CDR3: TGCAGTGCTGTAGGGGTCGAGCAGTACTTC. Translation: CSAVGVEQYF. This chain connects TRBV20-1 to TRBJ2-7, with D perhaps TRBD1 (5 bases). The CDR3 sequence is 10 residues long. V lost 5 bases, J lost 6 bases, and 8 bases lay in between. Germline CDR1 reads DFQATT; CDR2 reads SNEGSKA (reference sequence).